Below, 15 T cell receptor beta chains from the same sample are listed, as sequenced in a study of OX40 agonist ivuxolimab in advanced cancers. Here immunoSEQ multiplex PCR was the method, and the copy in TCRdb shows in-frame clones only, minus some. The table has tens of thousands of clones, 65% to 90% seen once. The sequencing here drew on CD4+ or CD8+ T cells sorted from blood, taken in a trial of the OX40 agonist ivuxolimab. The receptors derive from an adult with an advanced solid tumor such as melanoma, head and neck, liver or kidney cancer.

The chain has TRBV7-2 and TRBJ1-1; a possible D gene is TRBD1 (6 bases). V lost 3 bases and J 0 bases, leaving 11 bases between the germline ends. Germline-derived CDR1 and CDR2 are SGHTA and FQGNSA. This CDR3 is 15 amino acids long. The CDR3 is CASSFTGFMNTEAFF. The DNA for the CDR3 is TGTGCCAGCAGCTTTACAGGGTTCATGAACACTGAAGCTTTCTTT. Looking up the rest from reference TRBV7-2 and TRBJ1-1 gives the full variable domain: GAGVSQSPSNKVTEKGKDVELRCDPISGHTALYWYRQSLGQGLEFLIYFQGNSAPDKSGLPSDRFSAERTGGSVSTLTIQRTQQEDSAVYLCASSFTGFMNTEAFFGQGTRLTVV.

The rearrangement joins TRBV6-5 to TRBJ2-3; the D is unclear. The V end lost 5 bases, the J end lost 5 bases, and 11 bases lay between the germline ends. Germline V gene sequence: CDR1 MNHEY, CDR2 SVGAGI. This CDR3 spans 13 amino acids. CDR3 DNA sequence: TGTGCCAGCAGTCCGCGCTCCGGAGATACGCAGTATTTT. Residues: CASSPRSGDTQYF.

The rearrangement links TRBV21-1 to TRBJ2-1; TRBD1, as called in the table, went unchecked against the DNA. TRBV21-1 is a pseudogene locus. There are 13 residues in the CDR3. The CDR3: CASRHRTGNEQFF. CDR3 in DNA: TGTGCCAGCCGCCACCGAACAGGGAATGAGCAGTTCTTC.

This CDR3 reads CASSLSGELFF. The CDR3 region has the DNA TGCGCCAGCAGCTTGTCCGGGGAGCTGTTTTTT. J is TRBJ2-2 and V is TRBV5-1; no clear D. From germline, CDR1 is SGHRS and CDR2 YFSETQ. V lost 1 base, J lost 6 bases, and 1 base lay in between. CDR3 length equals 11 residues.

The rearrangement joins TRBV6-5 to TRBJ1-4, with a tentative D call TRBD1 (5 bases). The CDR3 is 14 amino acids. The ends were cut back, 4 bases at V and 7 bases at J, with 13 bases in the middle. Germline values: CDR1 MNHEY, CDR2 SVGAGI. The CDR3 nucleotides read TGTGCCAGCAGTTGGGGTCGGGGGGGTGAAAAACTGTTTTTT. It encodes CASSWGRGGEKLFF.

The rearrangement links TRBV25-1 to TRBJ2-1; D call uncertain. CDR1 and CDR2 from the germline V gene are MGHDK and SYGVNS. The V and J ends lost 7 bases and 4 bases respectively, with 8 bases between them. CDR3 size: 12 residues. The CDR3 here is CASTPTYNEQFF. CDR3 coding DNA: TGTGCCAGCACCCCAACGTACAATGAGCAGTTCTTC.

The V gene is TRBV4-3, the J gene TRBJ1-4, with D tentatively TRBD1 (6 bases). V was shortened by 4 bases and J by 8 bases, with 14 bases between the two germline ends. This CDR3 spans 14 amino acids. Per germline, CDR1 LGHNA and CDR2 YSLEER. The DNA for the CDR3 is TGCGCCAGCAGCCGAGGGGGGCCAAGGGAAAAACTGTTTTTT. Translation gives CASSRGGPREKLFF.

The gene calls are TRBV4-1 and TRBJ1-2; a weak D match, TRBD1 (5 bases). The CDR3 loop spans 13 amino acids. CDR1 MGHRA and CDR2 YSYEKL come from the germline V gene. Deletions cut 4 bases from V and 7 bases from J, with 13 bases between. CDR3 bases: TGCGCCAGCAGCCGGGGAGAGGGGTCTGGCTACACCTTC. Protein product: CASSRGEGSGYTF.

The chain links TRBV28 to TRBJ1-5, with 12 bases that match TRBD1. V gave up 3 bases and J gave up 2 bases; unmatched junction bases: 14. The CDR3 extends over 20 amino acids. CDR1 and CDR2 from the germline V gene are MDHEN and SYDVKM. CDR3 sequence reads: CASSLPLSGTGGHRNQPQHF. In DNA form, the CDR3 reads TGTGCCAGCAGTTTGCCTCTTTCCGGGACAGGGGGCCATCGCAATCAGCCCCAGCATTTT.

The chain has TRBV5-8 and TRBJ2-3, with TRBD2 matching 9 bases. The germline gives CDR1 SGHTS, CDR2 YDEGEE. J lost 5 bases, V lost 5 bases, and 6 bases had no gene match. The CDR3 runs to 14 residues. The CDR3 DNA reads TGTGCCAGCAGGAGAGCGGGGGGTGAAGATACGCAGTATTTT. Translating it yields CASRRAGGEDTQYF.

The genes are TRBV5-6 and TRBJ1-1; D perhaps matches TRBD1 (6 bases). Trimming left V 4 bases short and J 1 base short, with 11 bases between. Germline CDR1 SGHDT, CDR2 YYEEEE. The CDR3 runs 14 residues. CDR3 in amino acids: CASSPGQTNTEAFF. As DNA, the CDR3 is TGTGCCAGCAGCCCTGGACAGACGAACACTGAAGCTTTCTTT.

The chain recombines TRBV6-6 with TRBJ2-5, with D perhaps matching TRBD2 (6 bases). The CDR3 totals 12 residues. Trimming stripped 8 bases from V and 5 bases from J, with 12 bases between. CDR1 is MNHNY, CDR2 SVGAGI, per germline (reference sequence). CDR3 sequence: CASYGTPETQYF. The CDR3, as DNA: TGTGCCAGCTACGGGACTCCGGAGACCCAGTACTTC.

The rearrangement uses TRBV29-1 and TRBJ2-5; TRBD2 is a possible D gene (6 bases). V was pared by 6 bases and J by 4 bases, with 12 bases between. CDR1 SQVTM and CDR2 ANQGSEA come from the germline V gene. The CDR3 runs 12 residues. DNA for the CDR3: TGCAGCGTGGTGACTAGTGGAGAGACCCAGTACTTC. Translating gives CSVVTSGETQYF.

This chain joins TRBV9 and TRBJ2-2; TRBD2 matches at 8 bases. Trimming took 4 bases from V and 5 from J; bases not matched to a gene: 7. Germline CDR1 reads SGDLS; CDR2 reads YYNGEE. The CDR3 contains 15 residues. The CDR3 sequence is CASSISGTSTGELFF. CDR3 bases: TGTGCCAGCAGCATTTCCGGGACTAGTACCGGGGAGCTGTTTTTT.

Comments on this clone: Germline and junction disagree at one end, which may indicate a read error. V is TRBV5-6 and J is TRBJ2-6, with D perhaps matching TRBD2 (5 bases). Germline V gene data show CDR1 as SGHDT and CDR2 as YYEEEE. The CDR3 totals 11 residues. CDR3 protein: CASSFRGPVLF. The CDR3 DNA is TGTGCCAGCAGCTTCCGAGGGCCGGTCCTTTTC.